This T cell receptor beta chain appears in the sequencing data of a study of cytomegalovirus exposure and HLA in healthy donors. The V gene lost 3 bases and the J gene lost 9 bases, with 12 bases spanning the gap. Germline V lookup: CDR1 LNHDA, CDR2 SQIVND (reference sequence). The length of the CDR3 is 13 residues. The PCR had 60 Vbeta and 13 Jbeta primers. TCRdb's copy holds only in-frame clones and misses some; the assay was immunoSEQ multiplex PCR. The profile shows approximately 97,000 clones, 81% of them singletons. This TCR came from a man aged 40-49 years in good health and CMV-seropositive. The V call is TRBV19, the J call TRBJ2-1; maybe TRBD2 (5 bases). Sequenced input: PBMCs. CDR3 loop: CASSMVGRGEQFF. The CDR3 DNA reads as TGTGCCAGTAGTATGGTAGGTCGGGGTGAGCAGTTCTTC.